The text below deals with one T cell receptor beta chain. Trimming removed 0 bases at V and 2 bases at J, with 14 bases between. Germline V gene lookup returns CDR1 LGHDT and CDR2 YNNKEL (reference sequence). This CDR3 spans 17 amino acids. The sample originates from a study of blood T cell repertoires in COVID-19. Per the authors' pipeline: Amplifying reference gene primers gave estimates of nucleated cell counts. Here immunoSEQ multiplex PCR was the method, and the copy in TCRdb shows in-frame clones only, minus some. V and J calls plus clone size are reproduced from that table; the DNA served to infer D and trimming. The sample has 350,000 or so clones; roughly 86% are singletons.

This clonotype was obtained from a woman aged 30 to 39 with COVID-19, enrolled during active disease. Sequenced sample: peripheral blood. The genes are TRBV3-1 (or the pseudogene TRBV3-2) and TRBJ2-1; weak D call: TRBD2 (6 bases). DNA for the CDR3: TGTGCCAGCAGCCAAGACCGGGACGGGGGAACCTACAATGAGCAGTTCTTC. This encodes CASSQDRDGGTYNEQFF.